A selection of T cell receptor beta chains follows, all from one sample in a study of blood T cell repertoires in COVID-19. Sequencing was performed with immunoSEQ multiplex PCR; in TCRdb, only in-frame clones are kept and a portion is missing. Among about 210,000 clones listed, approximately 82% were seen once. Sequencing was done on a sample of peripheral blood. These receptors came from a man aged 45 to 65 with active or convalescent COVID-19. The CDR3 runs from the conserved cysteine through the conserved F or W. D genes are given only for firm matches. Rows may omit the clone size; those that give it use once, few, many or a size class.

>-|TRBV30|TRBJ2-7|-
TGTGCCAGAAACCCGACTAGGCGTCTACACGAGCAGTACTTC
CARNPTRRLHEQYF
>-|TRBV2|TRBJ1-5|TRBD1
TGTGCCAACCACAGGGGTGGTAGCAATCAGCCCCAGCATTTT
CANHRGGSNQPQHF
>-|TRBV11-2|TRBJ2-7|TRBD1
TGTGCCAGCACCATAGGGACAGGGGGGCCCTACGAGCAGTACTTC
CASTIGTGGPYEQYF
>-|TRBV24-1|TRBJ2-7|TRBD2
TGTGCCACCAGTGACCGCCGGACTAGCGGGAGATGCTACGAGCAGTACTTC
CATSDRRTSGRCYEQYF
>-|TRBV7-8|TRBJ2-1|-
TGTGCCAGCAGCTTAGACAGAGAGCAGTTCTTC
CASSLDREQFF
>-|TRBV18|TRBJ1-1|-
TGTGCCAGCTCACGACTCACGACGGTTAACACTGAAGCTTTCTTT
CASSRLTTVNTEAFF
>-|TRBV6-1|TRBJ2-1|-
TGTGCCAGCAGTGAAATGGCGGGGACCTACAATGAGCAGTTCTTC
CASSEMAGTYNEQFF
>once|TRBV5-1|TRBJ2-3|TRBD2
TGCGCCAGCAGCTACGGACTAGCGGAACCCACAGATACGCAGTATTTT
CASSYGLAEPTDTQYF
>-|TRBV6-1|TRBJ2-1|-
TGTGCCAGCAGTGAAGGAAGGGGGTCCTACAATGAGCAGTTCTTC
CASSEGRGSYNEQFF
>-|TRBV15|TRBJ2-2|-
TGTGCCACCAGCCCGCGGGACAGCCACACCGGGGAGCTGTTTTTT
CATSPRDSHTGELFF
>-|TRBV19|TRBJ2-7|TRBD2
TGTGCCAGTAGTATAGGGGTTCGACTAGCCCCTCTTTCCGAGCAGTACTTC
CASSIGVRLAPLSEQYF
>-|TRBV10-3|TRBJ2-3|TRBD2
TGTGCCATCAGCCCGGGACTAGCGGGAAAAAGTGGTTCAGATACGCAGTATTTT
CAISPGLAGKSGSDTQYF
>-|TRBV5-1|TRBJ2-5|-
TGCGCCAGCAGCTTGGCCGCCTCGGGGACCCAGTACTTC
CASSLAASGTQYF
>-|TRBV6-1|TRBJ2-3|-
TGTGCCAGCAGTGAGCCTAGTTCGGATACGCAGTATTTT
CASSEPSSDTQYF
>-|TRBV5-1|TRBJ1-1|-
TGCGCCAGCAGCTTGGCCATAGGCCAGGTAGGGAACACTGAAGCTTTCTTT
CASSLAIGQVGNTEAFF
>once|TRBV28|TRBJ2-7|-
TGTGCCAGCAGACCTAATAAAGTGTCTAACGAGCAGTACTTC
CASRPNKVSNEQYF
>-|TRBV19|TRBJ2-1|-
TGTGCCAGTAGTAACTTCAATGAGCAGTTCTTC
CASSNFNEQFF
>-|TRBV28|TRBJ2-1|-
TGTGCCAGCAGTTTAAACTACGACAATGAGCAGTTCTTC
CASSLNYDNEQFF
>few|TRBV6-6|TRBJ1-1|-
TGTGCCAGCGATAAGGGGTTTGGCACTGAAGCTTTCTTT
CASDKGFGTEAFF
>few|TRBV5-1|TRBJ2-7|-
TGCGCCACCGCGGCTACAGGGTTCCTCGAGCAGTACTTC
CATAATGFLEQYF
>few|TRBV12-3/TRBV12-4|TRBJ1-1|-
TGTGCCAGCAGTTTCGGAGAAAAAGCTTTCTTT
CASSFGEKAFF
>-|TRBV6-5|TRBJ2-3|-
TGTGCCAGCAGTTCAGGGGTCATAGATACGCAGTATTTT
CASSSGVIDTQYF
>-|TRBV7-6|TRBJ1-5|-
TGTGCCAGCAGCTTAGGGCGAACAGGGAGCAATCAGCCCCAGCATTTT
CASSLGRTGSNQPQHF
>-|TRBV5-1|TRBJ2-1|TRBD2
TGCGCCAGCAGCTGGGGGACTAGCGGGAATGAGCAGTTCTTC
CASSWGTSGNEQFF
>-|TRBV10-3|TRBJ2-3|-
TGTGCCACCAACCCAGGGGTTGGGACAGATACGCAGTATTTT
CATNPGVGTDTQYF
>-|TRBV5-8|TRBJ1-5|-
TGTGCCAGCAGTCAGGACAGTAATCAGCCCCAGCATTTT
CASSQDSNQPQHF
>-|TRBV27|TRBJ1-5|TRBD1
TGTGCCAGCAGTTTCAGGGGACGTCAGGGGGTGACCCTTAAGAAGCCCCAGCATTTT
CASSFRGRQGVTLKKPQHF
>-|TRBV6-5|TRBJ1-2|TRBD1
TGTGCCAGCAGTTTAGCAGGGGGCGAATGGAATGGCTACACCTTC
CASSLAGGEWNGYTF
>-|TRBV19|TRBJ2-2|TRBD1
TGTGCCAGTAGTCACCGGGACAGGGGCACCGGGGAGCTGTTTTTT
CASSHRDRGTGELFF
>-|TRBV27|TRBJ2-3|TRBD2
TGTGCCAGCAGTTCTGGTACTAGCGGGTGGGATACGCAGTATTTT
CASSSGTSGWDTQYF
>-|TRBV9|TRBJ1-1|TRBD1
TGTGCCAGCAGCGACGGGGACAGCTACACTGAAGCTTTCTTT
CASSDGDSYTEAFF
>-|TRBV28|TRBJ2-7|-
TGTGCCAGCAGTTTAACGGGTGACGGCTACGAGCAGTACTTC
CASSLTGDGYEQYF
>once|TRBV5-1|TRBJ2-7|TRBD2
TGCGCCAGCAGCGCTAGCGGGTCTTACGAGCAGTACTTC
CASSASGSYEQYF
>-|TRBV28|TRBJ1-2|TRBD1
TGTGCCAGCACTCAACCCGGGACAGCCCTCGGTGGCTACACCTTC
CASTQPGTALGGYTF
>-|TRBV18|TRBJ1-2|TRBD1
TGTGCCAGCTCACCCTCACAGGGGGCGGTCGGTAACTATGGCTACACCTTC
CASSPSQGAVGNYGYTF
>-|TRBV30|TRBJ1-4|TRBD1
TGTGCCTGGAGCGACCGGGACAGGGGGGAGGATGAAAAACTGTTTTTT
CAWSDRDRGEDEKLFF
>-|TRBV7-9|TRBJ2-3|TRBD2
TGTGCCAGCAGCTTCGGGACTAGCGGGAGTGGGAGACTCTTAGATACGCAGTATTTT
CASSFGTSGSGRLLDTQYF
>few|TRBV28|TRBJ1-4|TRBD1
TGTGCCAGCAGTCTAGACAGGGCGGATAATGAAAAACTGTTTTTT
CASSLDRADNEKLFF
>-|TRBV5-8|TRBJ1-3|-
TGTGCCAGCAGCGAATGGAGGGACCGGCGGCGAGGAAACACCATATATTTT
CASSEWRDRRRGNTIYF
>few|TRBV6-5|TRBJ1-2|-
TGTGCCAGCAGTTACCAGGGCCGGTATGGCTACACCTTC
CASSYQGRYGYTF
>once|TRBV7-2|TRBJ1-2|-
TGTGCCAGCAGCTTAGTGTCGAACTCGGGCTATGGCTACACCTTC
CASSLVSNSGYGYTF
>once|TRBV11-2|TRBJ2-1|TRBD2
TGTGCCAGCAGCTTAGAGGCCAGCGGGACCTACAATGAGCAGTTCTTC
CASSLEASGTYNEQFF
>-|TRBV28|TRBJ1-6|-
TGTGCCAGCAGCTACCTCCCCCCGATTAGCTCCTATAATTCACCCCTCCACTTT
CASSYLPPISSYNSPLHF
>-|TRBV12-3/TRBV12-4|TRBJ1-4|-
TGTGCCAGCAGTCTAGGGGCCATGGAACTGTTTTTT
CASSLGAMELFF
>-|TRBV3-1/TRBV3-2|TRBJ2-3|-
TGTGCCAGCAGCCAAGATATGGGGACAAATACGCAGTATTTT
CASSQDMGTNTQYF
>few|TRBV7-9|TRBJ1-2|-
TGTGCCAGCAGCTCCATACTCCCAGGGTCTCTAAGAGGCTACACCTTC
CASSSILPGSLRGYTF
>-|TRBV5-8|TRBJ2-5|TRBD2
TGTGCCAGCAGCGTCGTCGGACTAGCCCAAGAGACCCAGTACTTC
CASSVVGLAQETQYF
>-|TRBV5-1|TRBJ2-3|-
TGCGCCAGCAGCACGCTAACAGGCGACACAGATACGCAGTATTTT
CASSTLTGDTDTQYF
>-|TRBV5-4|TRBJ1-2|-
TGTGCCAGCAGCTTGGGGGCAGCCCAAGGCTACACCTTC
CASSLGAAQGYTF
>-|TRBV4-1|TRBJ1-2|-
TGCGCCAGCAGCCAGACCGGGGGGGGTTCTGGAGCTAGTGGCTACACCTTC
CASSQTGGGSGASGYTF
>-|TRBV3-1/TRBV3-2|TRBJ2-1|TRBD2
TGTGCCAGCAGCCAAGTGTCGGGAGGCAATGAGCAGTTCTTC
CASSQVSGGNEQFF
>-|TRBV5-1|TRBJ2-7|-
TGCGCCAGCAGCTACGGGGGATTATCCGAGCAGTACTTC
CASSYGGLSEQYF
>-|TRBV25-1|TRBJ2-3|TRBD1
TGTGCCAGCAGTCCCGGGACAGTCCTCCGCACAGATACGCAGTATTTT
CASSPGTVLRTDTQYF
>-|TRBV30|TRBJ2-1|TRBD2
TGTGCCTGGAACCCTGGCGGGGGGGCCCAGAGCCAGCAGTTCTTC
CAWNPGGGAQSQQFF
>-|TRBV18|TRBJ1-1|-
TGTGCCAGCTCACCACGCCAGGCCGCTGAAGCTTTCTTT
CASSPRQAAEAFF